These 30 T cell receptor beta chains originate from one sample sequenced in a study of a mutant IDH1 vaccine in newly diagnosed glioma. Documented time point: week 23, last vaccination. Each vaccine dose was 300 ug of mutant IDH1 20-mer peptide, with topical imiquimod. No cognate antigen is known for these TCRs. Measured with immunoSEQ multiplex PCR; TCRdb has only the in-frame clones, and not every one. Of around 41,000 clones in the sample, about 78% were seen once. The source was PBMCs, collected from a glioma patient whose treatment included an IDH1 peptide vaccine. The receptors were gathered from a woman aged 40 to 50 with glioma. Some clones in this sample may be carry-over from other donors' samples.

The chain uses TRBV9 and TRBJ1-2, with 10 bases lining up with TRBD1. With 0 bases clipped from V and 4 bases from J, the junction kept 0 bases outside the gene matches. The CDR3 is made up of 14 amino acids. Germline lookup yields CDR1 SGDLS and CDR2 YYNGEE. The CDR3 DNA sequence: TGTGCCAGCAGCGTAGGGGACAGGGGCTATGGCTACACCTTC. It encodes CASSVGDRGYGYTF.

This chain links TRBV5-1 with TRBJ1-4, with 11 positions matching TRBD1. The length of the CDR3 is 15 residues. The junction had 6 bases not matched to a gene; V was cut back by 4 bases and J by 7 bases. Germline V gene data show CDR1 as SGHRS and CDR2 as YFSETQ. The CDR3 region is CASSTGTGGREKLFF. DNA of the CDR3: TGCGCCAGCAGCACTGGGACAGGGGGTCGTGAAAAACTGTTTTTT.

The chain joins TRBV11-2 to TRBJ1-1; D possibly corresponds to TRBD1 (5 bases). V was clipped by 1 base and J by 6 bases, with 12 bases between them. Germline values: CDR1 SGHAT, CDR2 FQNNGV. This CDR3 is built from 14 residues. The CDR3 DNA follows: TGTGCCAGCAGCTTAGGACGACAGAGCTCTGAAGCTTTCTTT. Its translation: CASSLGRQSSEAFF.

This rearrangement joins TRBV28 to TRBJ2-5; 14 positions match TRBD2. In germline, CDR1 is MDHEN, CDR2 SYDVKM. The J segment lost 7 bases and the V segment lost 6 bases, leaving 10 bases of the junction unmatched. CDR3 length equals 16 residues. CDR3 in amino acids: CASSSTSGRERATQYF. CDR3 in DNA: TGTGCCAGCAGCTCGACTAGCGGGAGGGAACGGGCGACCCAGTACTTC. The complete variable domain, with remaining parts taken from reference TRBV28 and TRBJ2-5, reads DVKVTQSSRYLVKRTGEKVFLECVQDMDHENMFWYRQDPGLGLRLIYFSYDVKMKEKGDIPEGYSVSREKKERFSLILESASTNQTSMYLCASSSTSGRERATQYFGPGTRLLVL.

V and J are TRBV9 and TRBJ1-5, with 10 positions matching TRBD1. From germline, CDR1 is SGDLS and CDR2 YYNGEE. The V segment lost 3 bases and the J segment 7 bases; nucleotides outside the gene matches: 4. The CDR3 is made up of 14 amino acids. DNA of the CDR3: TGTGCCAGCAGCGCCCGGGACAGGGGCCAGCCCCAGCATTTT. It encodes CASSARDRGQPQHF. Full variable domain (remainder filled in from reference TRBV9 and TRBJ1-5): DSGVTQTPKHLITATGQRVTLRCSPRSGDLSVYWYQQSLDQGLQFLIQYYNGEERAKGNILERFSAQQFPDLHSELNLSSLELGDSALYFCASSARDRGQPQHFGDGTRLSIL.

This chain uses TRBV7-2 with TRBJ1-1; TRBD1 agrees at 7 bases. Per the germline V gene, CDR1 is SGHTA and CDR2 is FQGNSA. V shed 2 bases, J shed 1 base, and the junction held 16 bases outside the gene matches. The CDR3 totals 19 residues. The DNA for the CDR3 is TGTGCCAGCAGCTTAAGTCTAGGACAGGTCGTACAGAAGAACACTGAAGCTTTCTTT. This gives the protein CASSLSLGQVVQKNTEAFF.

The V call is TRBV6-6, the J call TRBJ1-1, with D possibly matching TRBD1 (6 bases). This CDR3 spans 16 amino acids. Deletions cut 0 bases from V and 5 bases from J, with 16 bases between. Germline-derived CDR1 and CDR2 are MNHNY and SVGAGI (reference sequence). In DNA, the CDR3 is TGTGCCAGCAGTTACTCGAGACGAAGGGGGTCGACTGAAGCTTTCTTT. Translating gives CASSYSRRRGSTEAFF.

This clone showed up just once. The V call is TRBV5-6, the J call TRBJ2-7; D not certain. Germline CDR1 SGHDT, CDR2 YYEEEE. The CDR3 has 16 amino acids. Between the trimmed V and J ends, which lost 1 base and 3 bases, there was a span of 17 bases. The CDR3 nucleotides read TGTGCCAGCAGCTTGATGGGGTCGAACATGCTCTACGAGCAGTACTTC. Amino acids: CASSLMGSNMLYEQYF.

The chain is built from TRBV6-5 and TRBJ1-1; the D is unclear. The CDR3 spans 13 residues. Trimming stripped 6 bases from V and 8 bases from J, with 16 bases between. Germline V gene sequence: CDR1 MNHEY, CDR2 SVGAGI. CDR3 sequence: CASSSLVRKEAFF. Written as DNA, the CDR3 is TGTGCCAGCAGCTCTCTAGTTAGAAAGGAAGCTTTCTTT.

The sample holds a few counts of this clone. V gene TRBV4-3 combines with J gene TRBJ1-6; the D gene is possibly TRBD1 (5 bases). V was cut by 0 bases and J by 7 bases, with 10 bases left in between. The CDR3 loop spans 15 amino acids. CDR1 LGHNA and CDR2 YSLEER come from the germline V gene. The CDR3 protein is CASSQDGGRNSPLHF. The CDR3, as DNA: TGCGCCAGCAGCCAAGACGGGGGACGGAATTCACCCCTCCACTTT.

This sequence joins TRBV6-5 and TRBJ1-3; D unclear. Germline V CDR1 and CDR2: MNHEY, SVGAGI. The CDR3 consists of 13 residues. The CDR3 region is CGVHGLSGNTIYF. For the CDR3, the DNA is TGTGGGGTACACGGGCTCTCTGGAAACACCATATATTTT.

The chain links TRBV9 to TRBJ2-1, with D tentatively TRBD2 (5 bases). Trimming removed 4 bases from V and 5 bases from J, with 19 bases in between. In germline, CDR1 is SGDLS, CDR2 YYNGEE. The CDR3 loop spans 16 amino acids. CDR3 nucleotides: TGTGCCAGCAGCCCTTTTACGGTTGGGAGCAACAATGAGCAGTTCTTC. Translated, it gives CASSPFTVGSNNEQFF.

This chain joins TRBV7-9 and TRBJ2-5; 7 bases fit TRBD2. With V trimmed by 5 bases and J by 13 bases, 10 bases remained unmatched. The CDR3 loop spans 12 amino acids. CDR1 and CDR2 from the germline V gene are SEHNR and FQNEAQ (reference sequence). The CDR3 sequence: CASSPERGRVYF. The CDR3 bases are TGTGCCAGCAGCCCGGAGCGGGGCCGCGTGTACTTC.

V is TRBV9 and J is TRBJ2-2; the D is unclear. CDR1 and CDR2 (germline): SGDLS, YYNGEE. The CDR3 consists of 15 residues. Trimming removed 4 bases from V and 8 bases from J, with 18 bases in between. The CDR3 nucleotides are TGTGCCAGCAGCCTCCTTGCGGACCCCGTGGGGGAGCTGTTTTTT. Translating it yields CASSLLADPVGELFF.

The chain links TRBV5-8 to TRBJ2-5; the D is unclear. Per germline, CDR1 SGHTS and CDR2 YDEGEE. This CDR3 has 14 residues. V was cut by 2 bases and J by 2 bases, with 10 bases left in between. CDR3 in amino acids: CASSFGRQQETQYF. CDR3 coding DNA: TGTGCCAGCAGCTTCGGAAGGCAGCAAGAGACCCAGTACTTC.

This chain uses TRBV2 with TRBJ1-3; D uncertain. V was clipped by 6 bases and J by 0 bases, with 12 bases between them. CDR3 size: 15 residues. Germline V gene lookup returns CDR1 SNHLY and CDR2 FYNNEI. The CDR3 DNA is TGTGCCAGCAGCCCTCGCGGGCTCTCTGGAAACACCATATATTTT. Its translation: CASSPRGLSGNTIYF. The whole variable domain, remainder taken from reference TRBV2 and TRBJ1-3, is EPEVTQTPSHQVTQMGQEVILRCVPISNHLYFYWYRQILGQKVEFLVSFYNNEISEKSEIFDDQFSVERPDGSNFTLKIRSTKLEDSAMYFCASSPRGLSGNTIYFGEGSWLTVV.

V is TRBV5-5 and J is TRBJ2-7, with 7 bases matching TRBD1. CDR1 is SGHKS and CDR2 is YYEKEE in the germline V gene (reference sequence). The CDR3 contains 13 residues. V shed 5 bases and J 0 bases; nucleotides not matched to a gene: 2. CDR3 amino acids: CASRRDSSYEQYF. Here the CDR3 DNA reads TGTGCCAGCAGAAGGGACAGCTCCTACGAGCAGTACTTC.

The V call is TRBV5-4, the J call TRBJ2-2, with D hard to call. Germline CDR1 reads SGHNT; CDR2 reads YYREEE (reference sequence). V lost 4 bases and J 2 bases, leaving 9 bases between the germline ends. There are 14 residues in the CDR3. The CDR3 DNA reads as TGTGCCAGCAGCGCCCTCAAAAACACCGGGGAGCTGTTTTTT. Its translation: CASSALKNTGELFF.

The rearrangement joins TRBV6-5 to TRBJ1-2; D unresolved. From germline, CDR1 is MNHEY and CDR2 SVGAGI. The CDR3 totals 11 residues. The V end lost 8 bases, the J end lost 4 bases, and 8 bases lay between the germline ends. CDR3 sequence reads: CASHTAYGYTF. The DNA of the CDR3 is TGTGCCAGCCACACAGCCTATGGCTACACCTTC.

The chain recombines TRBV6-6 with TRBJ2-2, with D perhaps TRBD1 (5 bases). V was trimmed by 11 bases and J by 7 bases, leaving 20 bases between them. In germline, CDR1 is MNHNY, CDR2 SVGAGI (reference sequence). CDR3 length: 14 residues. CDR3 sequence: CAGGYGAEHGELFF. The CDR3 coding sequence is TGTGCCGGCGGATATGGGGCGGAACACGGGGAGCTGTTTTTT.

The rearrangement joins TRBV5-1 to TRBJ2-4; unclear D gene. This CDR3 spans 16 amino acids. Trimming left V 0 bases short and J 0 bases short, with 10 bases between. Germline CDR1 and CDR2: SGHRS and YFSETQ. This CDR3 is CASSLAISIAKNIQYF. The CDR3 DNA is TGCGCCAGCAGCTTGGCTATCTCGATAGCCAAAAACATTCAGTACTTC.

The genes are TRBV25-1 and TRBJ1-5; no firm D call. CDR3 length equals 13 residues. V was trimmed by 3 bases and J by 4 bases, leaving 7 bases between them. Germline CDR1 and CDR2: MGHDK and SYGVNS. The CDR3 loop reads CASSDVQNQPQHF. In DNA form, the CDR3 reads TGTGCCAGCAGTGATGTGCAAAATCAGCCCCAGCATTTT. Supplemented by reference TRBV25-1 and TRBJ1-5, the full variable domain reads EADIYQTPRYLVIGTGKKITLECSQTMGHDKMYWYQQDPGMELHLIHYSYGVNSTEKGDLSSESTVSRIRTEHFPLTLESARPSHTSQYLCASSDVQNQPQHFGDGTRLSIL.

This clone has only a few counts. V and J are TRBV30 and TRBJ1-3, with unresolved D. Germline loops: CDR1 GTSNPN, CDR2 SVGIG (reference sequence). Deletions cut 2 bases from V and 0 bases from J, with 8 bases between. The CDR3 length is 14 residues. This CDR3 reads CAWSYISSGNTIYF. CDR3 nucleotides: TGTGCCTGGAGTTACATCTCCTCTGGAAACACCATATATTTT.

V is TRBV25-1 and J is TRBJ2-5; possibly TRBD2 for D (6 bases). Germline lookup yields CDR1 MGHDK and CDR2 SYGVNS. This CDR3 has 14 residues. Trimming left V 5 bases short and J 1 base short, with 11 bases between. As DNA, the CDR3 is TGTGCCAGCAGTCCTCCGGGGGTCCAAGAGACCCAGTACTTC. This translates into CASSPPGVQETQYF.

This CDR3 is CASSSHIGGAYEQYF. Here the CDR3 DNA reads TGTGCCAGCAGCTCCCATATCGGGGGGGCCTACGAGCAGTACTTC. The V gene is TRBV7-2, the J gene TRBJ2-7; 8 bases map to TRBD2. CDR3 length: 15 amino acids. Germline assignment: CDR1 SGHTA and CDR2 FQGNSA. With 4 bases clipped from V and 2 bases from J, the junction kept 7 bases outside the gene matches.

This clone was seen a few times. The chain employs TRBV10-3 and TRBJ1-2, with a possible D match to TRBD1 (5 bases). Germline loops: CDR1 ENHRY, CDR2 SYGVKD. This CDR3 has 13 residues. Trimming removed 3 bases from V and 6 bases from J, with 11 bases in between. The CDR3 nucleotides are TGTGCCATCAGTGAATGGGGGTATGATGGCTACACCTTC. Translating it yields CAISEWGYDGYTF.

The chain recombines TRBV5-1 with TRBJ2-7; 8 nucleotides align to TRBD1. The V and J ends lost 2 bases and 4 bases, in that order; junction bases with no gene match: 2. The CDR3 is made up of 13 amino acids. Germline V CDR1 and CDR2: SGHRS, YFSETQ. The CDR3 region is CASSFNRGYEQYF. The CDR3 coding sequence is TGCGCCAGCAGCTTTAACAGGGGGTACGAGCAGTACTTC.

J is TRBJ2-7 and V is TRBV7-2, with 12 nucleotides matching TRBD2. The CDR3 is 17 amino acids. Unmatched junction bases numbered 12, after V lost 5 bases and J lost 4 bases. The V gene's germline CDR1 is SGHTA and CDR2 FQGNSA. The CDR3 nucleotides read TGTGCCAGCAGCGTCCCCCGAGGACTAGCGGGGAGATACGAGCAGTACTTC. It is translated as CASSVPRGLAGRYEQYF. The complete variable domain, with remaining parts taken from reference TRBV7-2 and TRBJ2-7, reads GAGVSQSPSNKVTEKGKDVELRCDPISGHTALYWYRQSLGQGLEFLIYFQGNSAPDKSGLPSDRFSAERTGGSVSTLTIQRTQQEDSAVYLCASSVPRGLAGRYEQYFGPGTRLTVT.

This chain connects TRBV6-5 to TRBJ1-5; the D is unclear. Trimming cost V 2 bases and J 6 bases, with 11 bases left between them. The CDR3 is made up of 14 amino acids. Per the germline V gene, CDR1 is MNHEY and CDR2 is SVGAGI. In DNA form, the CDR3 reads TGTGCCAGCAGTTACAGCGGTCTTCGTCAGCCCCAGCATTTT. Encoded protein: CASSYSGLRQPQHF.

In this sample, this clone turned up a few times. The J gene is TRBJ1-4, the V gene TRBV6-6, with D possibly TRBD1 on 5 matching bases. The V end lost 0 bases, the J end lost 6 bases, and 11 bases lay between the germline ends. Germline assignment: CDR1 MNHNY and CDR2 SVGAGI (reference sequence). This CDR3 spans 15 amino acids. CDR3 residues: CASSYSRVGDEKLFF. Here the CDR3 DNA reads TGTGCCAGCAGTTACTCGAGGGTGGGGGATGAAAAACTGTTTTTT.